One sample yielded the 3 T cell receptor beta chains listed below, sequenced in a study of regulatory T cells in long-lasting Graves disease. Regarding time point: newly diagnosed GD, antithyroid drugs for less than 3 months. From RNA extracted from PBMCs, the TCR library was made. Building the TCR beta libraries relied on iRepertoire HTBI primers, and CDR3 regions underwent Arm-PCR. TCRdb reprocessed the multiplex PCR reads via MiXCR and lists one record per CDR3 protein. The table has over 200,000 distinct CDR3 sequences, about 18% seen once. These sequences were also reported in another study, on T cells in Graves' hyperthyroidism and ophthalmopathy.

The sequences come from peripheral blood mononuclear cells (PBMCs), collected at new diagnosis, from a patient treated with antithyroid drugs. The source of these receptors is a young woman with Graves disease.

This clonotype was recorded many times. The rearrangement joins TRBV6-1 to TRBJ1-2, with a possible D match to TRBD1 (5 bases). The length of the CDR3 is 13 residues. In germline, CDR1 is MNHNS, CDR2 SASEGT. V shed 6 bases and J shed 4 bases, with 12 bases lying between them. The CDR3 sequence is CASSQGLIYGYTF. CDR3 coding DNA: TGTGCCAGCAGCCAGGGCCTCATCTATGGCTACACCTTC.

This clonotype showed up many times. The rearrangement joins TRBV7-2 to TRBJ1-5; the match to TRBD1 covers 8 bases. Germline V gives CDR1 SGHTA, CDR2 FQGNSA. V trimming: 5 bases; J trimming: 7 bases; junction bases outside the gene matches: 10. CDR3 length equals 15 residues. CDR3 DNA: TGTGCCAGCAGCCCACGGACAGGGTCCGAGCAGCCCCAGCATTTT. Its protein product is CASSPRTGSEQPQHF.

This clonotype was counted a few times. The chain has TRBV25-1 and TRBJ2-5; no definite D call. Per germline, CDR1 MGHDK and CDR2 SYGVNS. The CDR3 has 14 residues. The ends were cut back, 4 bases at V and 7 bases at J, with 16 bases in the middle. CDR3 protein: CASSASRTVGTQYF. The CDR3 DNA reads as TGTGCCAGCAGTGCCAGCCGCACTGTTGGGACCCAGTACTTC.